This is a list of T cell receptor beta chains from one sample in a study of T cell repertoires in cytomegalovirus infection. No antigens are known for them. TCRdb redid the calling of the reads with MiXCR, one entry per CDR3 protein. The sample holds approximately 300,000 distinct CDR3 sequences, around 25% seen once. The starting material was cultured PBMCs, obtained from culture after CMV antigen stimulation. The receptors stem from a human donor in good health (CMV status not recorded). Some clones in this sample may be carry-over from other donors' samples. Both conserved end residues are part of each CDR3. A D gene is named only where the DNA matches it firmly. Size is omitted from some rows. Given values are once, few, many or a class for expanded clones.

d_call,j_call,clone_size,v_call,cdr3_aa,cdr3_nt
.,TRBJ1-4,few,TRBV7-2,CASSPDPNEKLFF,TGTGCCAGCAGCCCCGACCCTAATGAAAAACTGTTTTTT
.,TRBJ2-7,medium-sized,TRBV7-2,CASRPALGGTYEQYF,TGTGCCAGCAGACCCGCCCTCGGCGGGACCTACGAGCAGTACTTC
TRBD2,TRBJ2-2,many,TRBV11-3,CASSKGGEGTGELFF,TGTGCCAGCAGCAAAGGAGGGGAGGGGACCGGGGAGCTGTTTTTT
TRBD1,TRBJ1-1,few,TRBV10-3,CAISDPAGGNTEAFF,TGTGCCATCAGTGACCCCGCAGGGGGGAACACTGAAGCTTTCTTT
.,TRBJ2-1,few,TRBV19,CASSDGTSGNNEQFF,TGTGCCAGTAGTGATGGGACCAGCGGAAACAATGAGCAGTTCTTC
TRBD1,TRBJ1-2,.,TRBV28,CASSLGDRPSGYTF,TGTGCCAGCAGTTTGGGGGACAGGCCGTCCGGCTACACCTTC
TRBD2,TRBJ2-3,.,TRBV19,CASSNAGASTDTQYF,TGTGCCAGTAGTAACGCGGGAGCTAGCACAGATACGCAGTATTTT
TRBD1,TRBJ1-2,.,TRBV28,CASSLEPGGYGYTF,TGTGCCAGCAGTTTAGAGCCAGGGGGCTATGGCTACACCTTC
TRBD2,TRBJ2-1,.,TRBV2,CASSETSATYNEQFF,TGTGCCAGCAGTGAAACTAGCGCGACCTACAATGAGCAGTTCTTC
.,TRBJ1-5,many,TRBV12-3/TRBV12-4,CASTTRSNQPQHF,TGTGCCAGCACCACGAGGAGCAATCAGCCCCAGCATTTT
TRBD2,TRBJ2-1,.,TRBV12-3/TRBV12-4,CASSLRAGDNEQFF,TGTGCCAGCAGTTTAAGAGCGGGAGACAATGAGCAGTTCTTC
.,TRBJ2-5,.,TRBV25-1,CASSEHQTQYF,TGTGCCAGCAGTGAACACCAGACCCAGTACTTC
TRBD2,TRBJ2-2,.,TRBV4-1,CASSQEWLAGVGELFF,TGCGCCAGCAGCCAAGAATGGCTAGCGGGAGTCGGGGAGCTGTTTTTT
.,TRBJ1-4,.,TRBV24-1,CATSDSGAGLFYEKLFF,TGTGCCACCAGTGACTCTGGGGCAGGGCTGTTTTATGAAAAACTGTTTTTT
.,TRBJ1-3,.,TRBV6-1,CASSDRFFGNTIYF,TGTGCCAGCAGTGACAGATTTTTTGGAAACACCATATATTTT
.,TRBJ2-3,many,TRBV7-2,CASIPWGGLRGDTQYF,TGTGCCAGCATCCCCTGGGGAGGATTAAGGGGGGATACGCAGTATTTT
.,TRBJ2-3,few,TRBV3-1,CASSQDTDTQYF,TGTGCCAGCAGTCAGGATACAGATACGCAGTATTTT
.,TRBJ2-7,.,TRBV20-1,CSALGGLRTPYEQYF,TGCAGTGCTTTGGGGGGGCTCCGAACTCCCTACGAGCAGTACTTC
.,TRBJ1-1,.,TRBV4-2,CASSFKGRGTEAFF,TGTGCCAGCAGCTTTAAAGGCAGGGGCACTGAAGCTTTCTTT